This T cell receptor (beta chain) was sequenced in a study of Ad26.COV2.S vaccination and SARS-CoV-2 variants. Germline V gives CDR1 SNHLY, CDR2 FYNNEI. V was cut by 7 bases and J by 0 bases, with 10 bases left in between. The CDR3 is 14 residues long. The data were produced by immunoSEQ multiplex PCR, yet TCRdb's version contains in-frame clones alone and is incomplete. Seen here are 300,000 to 400,000 clones, about 88% observed once, and the top ten hold roughly 3.1%. Treatment indicated: 15 to 20 received Ad26.COV2.S at low or high dose, single or two shots; about 5 received placebo; per-sample allocation not given. Vaccine and placebo recipients were sampled on day 63 after the first injection.

The chain couples TRBV2 to TRBJ2-4, with D unresolved. The sequence came from a person aged 18-65 years who received the Ad26.COV2.S COVID-19 vaccine or a placebo. The specimen was peripheral blood, collected in a trial of Ad26.COV2.S vaccine versus placebo. CDR3 coding DNA: TGTGCCAGCAAGGGCGGCCTAGCCAAAAACATTCAGTACTTC. Translating it yields CASKGGLAKNIQYF.